The 29 T cell receptor beta chains reported below all come from one sample, sequenced in a study of T cell responses to AZD1222 COVID-19 vaccine. The table came from immunoSEQ multiplex PCR; TCRdb's copy has only in-frame clones and leaves some out. The sample lists fewer than 90,000 clones, about 89% occurring once. The sequences come from peripheral blood, collected 28 days after the second AZD1222 dose. Every receptor here comes from an adult who received the AZD1222 COVID-19 vaccine.

The chain combines TRBV11-3 with TRBJ1-2; tentatively, D is TRBD1 (6 bases). CDR3 size: 16 residues. Germline CDR1 and CDR2: SGHNT and YENEEA. The germline V and J ends were trimmed by 1 base and 5 bases, with 17 bases remaining between them. Here the CDR3 reads CASSLGQADSLYGYTF. In nucleotides, the CDR3 is TGTGCCAGCAGCTTAGGCCAGGCGGACAGCTTATATGGCTACACCTTC.

As regards this clone: Compared with germline, one end of the junction differs, possibly owing to a read error. The V call is TRBV10-3, the J call TRBJ2-7; TRBD1 aligns across 7 bases. From germline, CDR1 is ENHRY and CDR2 SYGVKD. CDR3 size: 14 residues. The chain's CDR3 is CAISEFTGVDEQYF. In DNA, the CDR3 is TGTGCCATCAGCGAGTTCACAGGGGTTGACGAGCAGTACTTC.

The V and J genes are TRBV6-1 and TRBJ1-6; no definite D call. Germline V gene lookup returns CDR1 MNHNS and CDR2 SASEGT. The CDR3 contains 15 residues. Deletions cut 6 bases from V and 3 bases from J, with 12 bases between. The CDR3 here is CASREQGFYNSPLHF. CDR3 sequence (DNA): TGTGCCAGCAGGGAACAAGGGTTCTATAATTCACCCCTCCACTTT.

The chain has TRBV29-1 and TRBJ2-1; 7 bases align to TRBD2. The V gene end was trimmed by 8 bases and the J gene end by 0 bases; junction bases not matched to a gene: 7. In germline, CDR1 is SQVTM, CDR2 ANQGSEA. The CDR3 is 14 residues long. The CDR3 DNA is TGCAGCCTCGCGGGGGACGCCTCCTACAATGAGCAGTTCTTC. It encodes CSLAGDASYNEQFF.

The chain links TRBV24-1 to TRBJ2-1; 7 nucleotides agree with TRBD1. The CDR3 loop spans 16 amino acids. CDR1 is KGHDR and CDR2 is SFDVKD in the germline V gene. The junction had 4 bases not matched to a gene; V was cut back by 1 base and J by 2 bases. The CDR3 region is CATSDFGRGTYNEQFF. The CDR3 DNA sequence: TGTGCCACCAGTGATTTTGGCAGGGGGACCTACAATGAGCAGTTCTTC.

J is TRBJ1-2 and V is TRBV7-2; D is unclear. Trimming removed 6 bases at V and 7 bases at J, with 6 bases between. This CDR3 comprises 10 residues. Germline V lookup: CDR1 SGHTA, CDR2 FQGNSA. The CDR3 sequence is CASRGGGYTF. CDR3 bases: TGTGCCAGCAGGGGCGGTGGCTACACCTTC.

This CDR3 reads CASSPSGYGYTF. CDR3 DNA: TGTGCCAGCAGCCCAAGTGGCTATGGCTACACCTTC. The chain carries TRBV3-1 (or the pseudogene TRBV3-2) and TRBJ1-2; no clear D gene. Per germline, CDR1 LGHDT and CDR2 YNNKEL (reference sequence). Trimming cost V 4 bases and J 4 bases, with 7 bases left between them. The CDR3 is made up of 12 amino acids.

CDR3 residues: CASSNRVAEAFF. CDR3 in DNA: TGTGCCAGCAGTAACAGGGTCGCTGAAGCTTTCTTT. The rearrangement links TRBV5-8 to TRBJ1-1, with D possibly TRBD1 on 6 matching bases. Per germline, CDR1 SGHTS and CDR2 YDEGEE. V lost 5 bases, J lost 6 bases, and 11 bases lay in between. The CDR3 covers 12 residues.

This clone was seen a few times. The gene calls are TRBV9 and TRBJ2-7; D is unclear. CDR1 and CDR2 from the germline V gene are SGDLS and YYNGEE. V was shortened by 4 bases and J by 0 bases, with 11 bases between the two germline ends. The CDR3 runs to 14 residues. The CDR3 here is CASSPEPGSYEQYF. The CDR3 DNA is TGTGCCAGCAGCCCAGAGCCGGGCTCCTACGAGCAGTACTTC.

The rearrangement links TRBV19 to TRBJ2-1; 9 bases are a match to TRBD2. Germline CDR1 reads LNHDA; CDR2 reads SQIVND (reference sequence). Trimming took 6 bases from V and 4 from J; bases not matched to a gene: 7. The CDR3 totals 15 residues. CDR3 nucleotide sequence: TGTGCCAGTAGAGCATGGGCGGGGGGGTACAATGAGCAGTTCTTC. Encoded protein: CASRAWAGGYNEQFF.

This clone was seen a few times. No conserved phenylalanine or tryptophan ends this CDR3, so it is likely a read error. No DNA is shown, since the ends of the CDR3 on it are uncertain; the CDR3 is the one TCRdb lists. The rearrangement joins TRBV29-1 to TRBJ1-2; the D call in the table, TRBD1, was not verified against the DNA. Germline CDR1 is SQVTM and CDR2 is ANQGSEA. Both ends counted, the CDR3 spans 8 residues. The CDR3 sequence is CSVDRGSL.

Of note for this clone: In the same sample, other DNA sequences code for this CDR3. CDR3 in amino acids: CASSFTGYNEQFF. The CDR3 DNA reads as TGTGCCAGCAGCTTTACCGGCTACAATGAGCAGTTCTTC. The chain links TRBV5-4 to TRBJ2-1; no reliable D call. Per germline, CDR1 SGHNT and CDR2 YYREEE (reference sequence). Trimming took 2 bases from V and 3 from J, leaving 6 bases between them. This CDR3 region has 13 residues.

This chain uses TRBV7-9 with TRBJ1-1, with 11 nucleotides matching TRBD1. J lost 0 bases, V lost 2 bases, and 11 bases had no gene match. This CDR3 has 19 residues. Looked up from germline, CDR1 is SEHNR and CDR2 is FQNEAQ (reference sequence). This CDR3 is CASSLFPTRTGGLNTEAFF. CDR3 DNA sequence: TGTGCCAGCAGCTTATTCCCCACTCGGACAGGGGGCTTGAACACTGAAGCTTTCTTT. Full variable domain (missing parts from reference TRBV7-9 and TRBJ1-1): DTGVSQNPRHKITKRGQNVTFRCDPISEHNRLYWYRQTLGQGPEFLTYFQNEAQLEKSRLLSDRFSAERPKGSFSTLEIQRTEQGDSAMYLCASSLFPTRTGGLNTEAFFGQGTRLTVV.

This clone was recorded only once. Compared with germline, one end of the junction differs, possibly owing to a read error. This sequence joins TRBV6-1 and TRBJ1-6; 9 bases align to TRBD1. Germline CDR1 is MNHNS and CDR2 is SASEGT. The CDR3 runs to 15 residues. The CDR3 DNA sequence: TGTGCCAGCAGGGAAGGGACAGGGCAAACATCACCCCTCCACTTT. Its translation is CASREGTGQTSPLHF.

The CDR3 coding sequence is TGTGCCAGTAGTATAGATCGCGGGGGCCAAAGCAATCAGCCCCAGCATTTT. Encoded protein: CASSIDRGGQSNQPQHF. The chain carries TRBV19 and TRBJ1-5; D might be TRBD1 (6 bases). This CDR3 is built from 17 residues. From germline, CDR1 is LNHDA and CDR2 SQIVND (reference sequence). V lost 0 bases and J 1 base, leaving 13 bases between the germline ends.

The rearrangement links TRBV4-3 to TRBJ1-1, with D unresolved. Germline V gene sequence: CDR1 LGHNA, CDR2 YSLEER. The CDR3 runs 14 residues. V was trimmed by 5 bases and J by 0 bases, leaving 10 bases between them. For the CDR3, the DNA is TGCGCCAGCAGCGCCTCTTGGATGAACACTGAAGCTTTCTTT. It specifies CASSASWMNTEAFF.

The chain combines TRBV5-1 with TRBJ1-3; tentative D call: TRBD1 (6 bases). V dropped 0 bases and J dropped 2 bases, with 12 bases sitting between them. The CDR3 extends over 16 amino acids. Looked up from germline, CDR1 is SGHRS and CDR2 is YFSETQ. CDR3 residues: CASSLATGNPGNTIYF. The CDR3 coding sequence is TGCGCCAGCAGCTTGGCTACAGGGAATCCTGGAAACACCATATATTTT.

The chain has TRBV6-2 or TRBV6-3 and TRBJ2-5; possible D gene TRBD1, 5 bases. This CDR3 comprises 16 residues. Germline V gene sequence: CDR1 MNHEY, CDR2 SVGEGT. Deletions cut 4 bases from V and 0 bases from J, with 15 bases between. The CDR3 region is CASSSRLVRDQETQYF. In DNA, the CDR3 is TGTGCCAGCAGTTCTCGACTGGTCAGGGACCAAGAGACCCAGTACTTC.

The chain is built from TRBV6-5 and TRBJ1-4; D not certain. V gave up 8 bases and J gave up 2 bases, with 15 bases separating them. The CDR3 is 15 amino acids. Per the germline V gene, CDR1 is MNHEY and CDR2 is SVGAGI. Written as DNA, the CDR3 is TGTGCCAGCTTAGGCTCAGATGGCACTAATGAAAAACTGTTTTTT. Amino acid sequence: CASLGSDGTNEKLFF.

The V call is TRBV5-5, the J call TRBJ1-3; D is perhaps TRBD1 (6 bases). CDR1 and CDR2 (germline): SGHKS, YYEKEE (reference sequence). CDR3 size: 15 residues. The V and J ends lost 2 bases and 1 base respectively, with 10 bases between them. CDR3 nucleotides: TGTGCCAGCAGCTTAACAGGGACATCTGGAAACACCATATATTTT. Translation gives CASSLTGTSGNTIYF.

V and J are TRBV27 and TRBJ1-2; no definite D call. CDR1 MNHEY and CDR2 SMNVEV come from the germline V gene (reference sequence). The CDR3 spans 15 residues. Between the trimmed V and J ends, which lost 0 bases and 1 base, there was a span of 9 bases. Written as DNA, the CDR3 is TGTGCCAGCAGTTTATCTCGTAGATTTAACTATGGCTACACCTTC. Protein: CASSLSRRFNYGYTF.

The CDR3 nucleotides are TGTGCCAGCAGCACCCGTCGGGAAACCGGGGAGCTGTTTTTT. It is translated as CASSTRRETGELFF. The chain is built from TRBV11-2 and TRBJ2-2; possible D gene TRBD2, 5 bases. Trimming pared 5 bases from V and 5 bases from J, leaving 12 bases between. Germline V gene data show CDR1 as SGHAT and CDR2 as FQNNGV. The CDR3 extends over 14 amino acids.

V and J are TRBV7-2 and TRBJ1-1; D not certain. V lost 6 bases and J lost 0, with 11 bases in between. Germline assignment: CDR1 SGHTA and CDR2 FQGNSA. The CDR3 spans 14 residues. The CDR3 is CASRPRLMNTEAFF. The CDR3 DNA reads as TGTGCCAGCAGACCCAGACTGATGAACACTGAAGCTTTCTTT.

The CDR3 nucleotides read TGTGCCAGCAGCCAAGAACAGGGGAAGGGTGGCTACACCTTC. This sequence encodes CASSQEQGKGGYTF. V and J are TRBV3-1 (or the pseudogene TRBV3-2) and TRBJ1-2; 7 nucleotides match TRBD1. V gave up 0 bases and J gave up 7 bases; unmatched junction bases: 5. The CDR3 length is 14 residues. CDR1 LGHDT and CDR2 YNNKEL come from the germline V gene (reference sequence).

CDR3 bases: TGTGCCAGCAGCCCGGGACAGGGAGCGACCGGGGAGCTGTTTTTT. It specifies CASSPGQGATGELFF. The V and J genes are TRBV11-3 and TRBJ2-2; TRBD1 agrees at 9 bases. V shed 5 bases, J shed 5 bases, and the junction held 6 bases outside the gene matches. Germline CDR1 reads SGHNT; CDR2 reads YENEEA. The CDR3 loop spans 15 amino acids.

This clone was detected once. V and J are TRBV14 and TRBJ1-1; D call uncertain. V was shortened by 4 bases and J by 0 bases, with 12 bases between the two germline ends. Germline V lookup: CDR1 SGHDN, CDR2 FVKESK. There are 15 residues in the CDR3. Written as DNA, the CDR3 is TGTGCCAGCAGCCTGGATCGATATATGAACACTGAAGCTTTCTTT. Residues: CASSLDRYMNTEAFF. Variable domain in full (rest from reference TRBV14 and TRBJ1-1): EAGVTQFPSHSVIEKGQTVTLRCDPISGHDNLYWYRRVMGKEIKFLLHFVKESKQDESGMPNNRFLAERTGGTYSTLKVQPAELEDSGVYFCASSLDRYMNTEAFFGQGTRLTVV.

V is TRBV2 and J is TRBJ2-1; TRBD2 agrees at 10 bases. CDR1 SNHLY and CDR2 FYNNEI come from the germline V gene. Trimming at V came to 2 bases and at J to 7 bases, leaving 11 bases not matched to a gene. This CDR3 contains 17 residues. The CDR3 protein is CASSERDRAGGQNEQFF. The CDR3 DNA reads TGTGCCAGCAGTGAACGCGATCGAGCGGGGGGGCAGAATGAGCAGTTCTTC.

This clone came up a few times. The chain combines TRBV5-1 with TRBJ2-7, with a tentative D call TRBD1 (6 bases). Trimming removed 4 bases at V and 3 bases at J, with 17 bases between. The CDR3 contains 15 residues. The germline V gene has CDR1 SGHRS and CDR2 YFSETQ. In nucleotides, the CDR3 is TGCGCCAGCAGCGGACGGACAGAACCCATCTACGAGCAGTACTTC. Amino acid sequence: CASSGRTEPIYEQYF.

The chain joins TRBV5-1 to TRBJ2-3, with D possibly being TRBD1 (5 bases). Trimming removed 2 bases at V and 1 base at J, with 11 bases between. The CDR3 is made up of 15 amino acids. Germline V gene sequence: CDR1 SGHRS, CDR2 YFSETQ. CDR3 DNA sequence: TGCGCCAGCAGCTTTTCACAGGTTGGCACAGATACGCAGTATTTT. Translated: CASSFSQVGTDTQYF.